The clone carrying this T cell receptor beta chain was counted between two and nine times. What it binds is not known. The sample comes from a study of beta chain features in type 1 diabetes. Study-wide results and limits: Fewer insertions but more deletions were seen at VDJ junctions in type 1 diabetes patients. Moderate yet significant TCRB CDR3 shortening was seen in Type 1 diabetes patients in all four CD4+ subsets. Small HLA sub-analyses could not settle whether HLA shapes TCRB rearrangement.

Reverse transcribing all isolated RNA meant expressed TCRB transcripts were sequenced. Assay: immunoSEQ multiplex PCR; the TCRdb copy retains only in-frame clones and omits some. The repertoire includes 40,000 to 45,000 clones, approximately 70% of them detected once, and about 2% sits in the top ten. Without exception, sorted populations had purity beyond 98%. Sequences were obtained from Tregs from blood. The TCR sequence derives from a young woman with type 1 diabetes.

The CDR3 sequence: CASSLAGGPGRTDTQYF. CDR3 in DNA: TGCGCCAGCAGTCTGGCGGGAGGGCCCGGTCGTACAGATACGCAGTATTTT. The J gene is TRBJ2-3, the V gene TRBV23-1, with 9 bases matching TRBD2. TRBV23-1 carries the ORF label, with uncertain function. CDR3 length: 17 amino acids. V lost 4 bases and J lost 3; bases outside the gene matches: 11.